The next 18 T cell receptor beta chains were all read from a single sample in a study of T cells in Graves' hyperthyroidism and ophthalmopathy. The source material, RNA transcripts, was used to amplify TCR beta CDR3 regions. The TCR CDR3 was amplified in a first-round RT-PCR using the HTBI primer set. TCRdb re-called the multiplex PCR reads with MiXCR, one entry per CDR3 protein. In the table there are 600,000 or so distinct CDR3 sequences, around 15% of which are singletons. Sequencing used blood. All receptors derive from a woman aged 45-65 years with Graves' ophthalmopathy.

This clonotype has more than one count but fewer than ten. CDR3 sequence (DNA): TGTGCCAGTACACCTAATAGCGTCAATGAGCAGTTCTTC. Its protein product is CASTPNSVNEQFF. The chain couples TRBV7-9 to TRBJ2-1; weak D call: TRBD2 (5 bases). CDR1 and CDR2 from the germline V gene are SEHNR and FQNEAQ (reference sequence). The V gene lost 9 bases and the J gene lost 6 bases, with 15 bases spanning the gap. The CDR3 sequence is 13 residues long.

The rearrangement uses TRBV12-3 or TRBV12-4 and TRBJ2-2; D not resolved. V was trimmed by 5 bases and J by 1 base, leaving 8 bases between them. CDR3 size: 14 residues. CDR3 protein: CASSQRRNTGELFF. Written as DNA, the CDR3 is TGTGCCAGCAGTCAAAGACGGAACACCGGGGAGCTGTTTTTT.

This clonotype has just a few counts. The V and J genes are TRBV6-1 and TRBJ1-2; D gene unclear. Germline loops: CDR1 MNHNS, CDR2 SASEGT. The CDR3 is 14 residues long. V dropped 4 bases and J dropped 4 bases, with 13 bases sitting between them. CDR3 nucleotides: TGTGCCAGCAGTGGTGCCTGGGCCTTCTATGGCTACACCTTC. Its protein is CASSGAWAFYGYTF.

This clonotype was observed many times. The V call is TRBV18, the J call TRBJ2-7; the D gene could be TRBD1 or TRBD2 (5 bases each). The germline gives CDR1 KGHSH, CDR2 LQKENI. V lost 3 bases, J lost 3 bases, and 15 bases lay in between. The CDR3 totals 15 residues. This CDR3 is CASSPSPGPIYEQYF. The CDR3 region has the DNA TGTGCCAGCTCACCTTCTCCGGGACCGATCTACGAGCAGTACTTC.

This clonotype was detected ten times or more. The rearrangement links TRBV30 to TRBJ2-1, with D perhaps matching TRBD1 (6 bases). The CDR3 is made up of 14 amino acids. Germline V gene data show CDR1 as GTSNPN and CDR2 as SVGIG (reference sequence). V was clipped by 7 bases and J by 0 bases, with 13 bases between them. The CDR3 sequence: CALSDRSSYNEQFF. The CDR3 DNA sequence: TGTGCCTTATCCGACAGGAGCTCCTACAATGAGCAGTTCTTC.

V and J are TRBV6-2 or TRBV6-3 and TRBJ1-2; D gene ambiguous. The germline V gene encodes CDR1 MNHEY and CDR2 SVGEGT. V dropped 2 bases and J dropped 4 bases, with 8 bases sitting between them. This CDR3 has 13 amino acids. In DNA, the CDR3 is TGTGCCAGCAGTTACAGTGGCGGCTATGGCTACACCTTC. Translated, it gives CASSYSGGYGYTF.

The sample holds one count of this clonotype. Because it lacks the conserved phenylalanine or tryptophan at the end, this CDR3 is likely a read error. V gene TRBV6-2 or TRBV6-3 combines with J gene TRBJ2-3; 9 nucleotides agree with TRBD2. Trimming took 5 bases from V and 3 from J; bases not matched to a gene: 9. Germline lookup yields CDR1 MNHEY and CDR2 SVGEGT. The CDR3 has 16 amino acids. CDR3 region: CASSKVAGAVTDTQYS. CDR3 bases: TGTGCCAGCAGTAAGGTAGCGGGAGCCGTAACAGATACGCAGTATTCT.

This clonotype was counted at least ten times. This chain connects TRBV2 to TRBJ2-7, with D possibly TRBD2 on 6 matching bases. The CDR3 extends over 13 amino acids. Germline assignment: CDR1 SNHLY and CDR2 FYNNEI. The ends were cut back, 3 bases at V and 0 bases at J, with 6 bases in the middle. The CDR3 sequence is CASSDGGSYEQYF. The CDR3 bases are TGTGCCAGCAGTGACGGGGGCTCCTACGAGCAGTACTTC.

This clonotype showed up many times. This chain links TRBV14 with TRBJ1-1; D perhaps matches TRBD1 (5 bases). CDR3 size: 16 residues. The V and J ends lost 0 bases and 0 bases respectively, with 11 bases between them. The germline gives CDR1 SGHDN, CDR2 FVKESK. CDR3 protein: CASSQDRGSMNTEAFF. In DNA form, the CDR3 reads TGTGCCAGCAGCCAAGATCGGGGCAGCATGAACACTGAAGCTTTCTTT.

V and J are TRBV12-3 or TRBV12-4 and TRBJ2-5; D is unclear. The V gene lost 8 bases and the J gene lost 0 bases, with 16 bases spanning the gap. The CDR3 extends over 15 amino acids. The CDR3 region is CASCCVGIDQETQYF. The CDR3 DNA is TGTGCCAGCTGTTGTGTGGGTATCGACCAAGAGACCCAGTACTTC.

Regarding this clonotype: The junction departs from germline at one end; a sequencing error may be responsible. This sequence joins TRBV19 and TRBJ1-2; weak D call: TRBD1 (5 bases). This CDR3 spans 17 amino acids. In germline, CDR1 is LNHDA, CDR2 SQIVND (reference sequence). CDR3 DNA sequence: TGTGCCAGTAGTCTGGGACTTACTGTTTGGACCGGCTATAGCTACACCTTC. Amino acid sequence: CASSLGLTVWTGYSYTF.

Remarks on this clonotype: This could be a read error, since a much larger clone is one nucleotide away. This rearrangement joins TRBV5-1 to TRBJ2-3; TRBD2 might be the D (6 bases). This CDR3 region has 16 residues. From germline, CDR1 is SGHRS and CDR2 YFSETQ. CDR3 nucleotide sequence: TGCGCCAGCAGCAACTCCGGGACCTCGGGAGCGGATACGCGGTATTTT. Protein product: CASSNSGTSGADTRYF.

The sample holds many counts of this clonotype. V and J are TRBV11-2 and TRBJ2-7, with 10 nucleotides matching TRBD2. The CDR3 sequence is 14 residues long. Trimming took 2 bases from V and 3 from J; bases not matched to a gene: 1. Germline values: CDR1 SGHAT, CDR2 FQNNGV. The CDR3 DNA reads TGTGCCAGCAGCTTATGGACTAGCGGCTACGAGCAGTACTTC. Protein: CASSLWTSGYEQYF.

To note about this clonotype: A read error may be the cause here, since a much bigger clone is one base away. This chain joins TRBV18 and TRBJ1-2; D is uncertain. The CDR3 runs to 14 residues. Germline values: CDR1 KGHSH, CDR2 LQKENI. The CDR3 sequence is CACSARESNYGYTF. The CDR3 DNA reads TGTGCCTGCTCAGCTCGTGAGAGTAACTATGGCTACACCTTC.

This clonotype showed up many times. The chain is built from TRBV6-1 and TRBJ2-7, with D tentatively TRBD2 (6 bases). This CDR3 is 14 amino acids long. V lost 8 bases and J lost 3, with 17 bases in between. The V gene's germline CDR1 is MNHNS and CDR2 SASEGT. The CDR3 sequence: CASWRGSMDYEQYF. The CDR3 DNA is TGTGCCAGCTGGCGGGGCAGTATGGACTACGAGCAGTACTTC.

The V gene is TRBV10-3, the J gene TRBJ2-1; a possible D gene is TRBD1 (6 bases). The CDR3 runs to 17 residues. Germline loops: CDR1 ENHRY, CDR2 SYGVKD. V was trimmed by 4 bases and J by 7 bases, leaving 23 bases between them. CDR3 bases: TGTGCCATCAGTGGAGGTCTTGTGCCAGGGGTCAGTAATGAGCAGTTCTTC. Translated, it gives CAISGGLVPGVSNEQFF.

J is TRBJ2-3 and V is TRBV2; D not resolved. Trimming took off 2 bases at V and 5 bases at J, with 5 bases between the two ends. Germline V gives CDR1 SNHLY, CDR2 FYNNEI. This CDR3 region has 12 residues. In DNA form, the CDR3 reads TGTGCCAGCAGTGAATCAGGAGATACGCAGTATTTT. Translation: CASSESGDTQYF. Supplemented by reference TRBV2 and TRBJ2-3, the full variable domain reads EPEVTQTPSHQVTQMGQEVILRCVPISNHLYFYWYRQILGQKVEFLVSFYNNEISEKSEIFDDQFSVERPDGSNFTLKIRSTKLEDSAMYFCASSESGDTQYFGPGTRLTVL.

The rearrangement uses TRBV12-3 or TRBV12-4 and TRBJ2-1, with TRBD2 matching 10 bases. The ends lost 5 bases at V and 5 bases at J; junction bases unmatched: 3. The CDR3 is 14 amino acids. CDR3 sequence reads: CASSKRGGDNEQFF. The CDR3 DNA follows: TGTGCCAGCAGTAAGCGGGGGGGGGACAATGAGCAGTTCTTC.